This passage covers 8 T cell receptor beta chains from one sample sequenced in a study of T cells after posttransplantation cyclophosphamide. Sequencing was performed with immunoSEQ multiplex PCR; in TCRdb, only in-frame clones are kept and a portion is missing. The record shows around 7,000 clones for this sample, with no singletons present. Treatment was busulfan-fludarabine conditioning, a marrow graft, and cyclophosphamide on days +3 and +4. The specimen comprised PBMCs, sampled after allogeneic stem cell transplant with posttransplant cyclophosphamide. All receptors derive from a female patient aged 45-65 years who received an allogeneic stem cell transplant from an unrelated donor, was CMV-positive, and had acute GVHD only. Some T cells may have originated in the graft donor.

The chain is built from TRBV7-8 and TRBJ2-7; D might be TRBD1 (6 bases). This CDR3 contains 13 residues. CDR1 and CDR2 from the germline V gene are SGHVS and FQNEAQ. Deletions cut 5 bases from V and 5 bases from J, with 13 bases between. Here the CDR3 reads CASSHSRGHEQYF. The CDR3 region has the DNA TGTGCCAGCAGCCATTCCAGGGGCCACGAGCAGTACTTC.

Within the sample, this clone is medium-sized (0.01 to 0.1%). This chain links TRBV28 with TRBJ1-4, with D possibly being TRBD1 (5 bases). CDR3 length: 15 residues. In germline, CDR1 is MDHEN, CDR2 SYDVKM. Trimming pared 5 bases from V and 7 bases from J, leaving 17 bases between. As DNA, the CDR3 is TGTGCCAGCAGTCACCCCCCGCAGGGCTCTGAAAAACTGTTTTTT. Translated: CASSHPPQGSEKLFF. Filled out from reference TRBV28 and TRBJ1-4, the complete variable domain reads DVKVTQSSRYLVKRTGEKVFLECVQDMDHENMFWYRQDPGLGLRLIYFSYDVKMKEKGDIPEGYSVSREKKERFSLILESASTNQTSMYLCASSHPPQGSEKLFFGSGTQLSVL.

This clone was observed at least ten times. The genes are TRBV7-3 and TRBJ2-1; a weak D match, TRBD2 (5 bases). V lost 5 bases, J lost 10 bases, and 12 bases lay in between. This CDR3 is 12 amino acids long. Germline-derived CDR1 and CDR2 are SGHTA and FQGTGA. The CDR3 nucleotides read TGTGCCAGCAGCCAATTGTCGGGAGAGCAGTTCTTC. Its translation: CASSQLSGEQFF.

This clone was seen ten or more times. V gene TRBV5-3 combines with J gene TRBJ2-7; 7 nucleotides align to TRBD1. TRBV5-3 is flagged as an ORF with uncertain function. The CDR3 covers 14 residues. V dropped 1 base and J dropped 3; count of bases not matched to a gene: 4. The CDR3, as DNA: TGTGCCAGAAGCTTGCAGGGGGAAGTCTACGAGCAGTACTTC. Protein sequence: CARSLQGEVYEQYF.

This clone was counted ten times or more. CDR3 DNA sequence: TGCGCCAGCAGCCTGAATCTACAGGGGGAAGCTTTCTTT. Amino acid sequence: CASSLNLQGEAFF. The chain links TRBV5-1 to TRBJ1-1; TRBD1 agrees at 7 bases. The J segment lost 8 bases and the V segment lost 4 bases, leaving 8 bases of the junction unmatched. CDR3 size: 13 residues. Germline V gene data show CDR1 as SGHRS and CDR2 as YFSETQ.

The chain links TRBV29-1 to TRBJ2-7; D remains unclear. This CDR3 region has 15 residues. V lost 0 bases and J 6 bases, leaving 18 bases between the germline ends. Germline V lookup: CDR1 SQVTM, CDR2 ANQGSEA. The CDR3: CSVEDPQAPACEQYF. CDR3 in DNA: TGCAGCGTTGAAGATCCGCAGGCCCCAGCCTGCGAGCAGTACTTC.

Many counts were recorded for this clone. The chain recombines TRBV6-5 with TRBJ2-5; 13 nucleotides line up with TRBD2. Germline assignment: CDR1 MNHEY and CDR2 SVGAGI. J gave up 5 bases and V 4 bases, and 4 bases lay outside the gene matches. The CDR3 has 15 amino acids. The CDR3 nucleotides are TGTGCCAGCAGTTCCAGGACTAGCGGGAGTGAGACCCAGTACTTC. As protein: CASSSRTSGSETQYF.

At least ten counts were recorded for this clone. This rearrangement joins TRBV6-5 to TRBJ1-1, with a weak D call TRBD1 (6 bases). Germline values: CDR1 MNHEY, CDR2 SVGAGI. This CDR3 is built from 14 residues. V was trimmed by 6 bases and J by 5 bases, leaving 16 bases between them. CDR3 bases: TGTGCCAGCAGGAGGGGAGGGGGATGGACTGAAGCTTTCTTT. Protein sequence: CASRRGGGWTEAFF.